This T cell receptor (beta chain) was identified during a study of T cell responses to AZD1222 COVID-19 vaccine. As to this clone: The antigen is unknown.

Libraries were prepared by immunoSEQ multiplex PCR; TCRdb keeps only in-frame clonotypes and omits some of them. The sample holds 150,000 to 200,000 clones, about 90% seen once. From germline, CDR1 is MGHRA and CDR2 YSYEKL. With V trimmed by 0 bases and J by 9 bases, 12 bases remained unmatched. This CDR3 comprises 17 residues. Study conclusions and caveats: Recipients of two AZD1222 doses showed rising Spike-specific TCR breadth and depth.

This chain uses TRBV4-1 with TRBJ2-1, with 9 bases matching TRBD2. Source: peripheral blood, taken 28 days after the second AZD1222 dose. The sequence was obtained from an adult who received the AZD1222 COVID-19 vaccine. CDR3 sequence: CASSQDPLTSGAGEQFF. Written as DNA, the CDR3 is TGCGCCAGCAGCCAAGATCCCCTGACTAGCGGCGCCGGTGAGCAGTTCTTC.